This T cell receptor (beta chain) stems from a study of cytomegalovirus exposure and HLA in healthy donors. The PCR employed 60 Vbeta primers together with 13 Jbeta primers. Sequencing was performed with immunoSEQ multiplex PCR; in TCRdb, only in-frame clones are kept and a portion is missing. The sample includes under 200,000 clones, around 80% of them seen just once. Study results and caveats: Likely technical artifact: a cluster of highly shared sequence variants. A later analysis linked a missense variant in DCLRE1C to the trimming of TCR beta V and J genes. Later work showed greater clonal expansion in HLA-associated TCR beta chains than in equally common others.

This clone is a singleton in its sample. Its cognate antigen is unknown. The source is a woman in her forties in good health and CMV-seronegative. The sample consisted of PBMCs.

The CDR3 DNA reads as TGTGCCAGCAGTGAAAACGACGGGGGAGAGAGCACAGATACGCAGTATTTT. As protein: CASSENDGGESTDTQYF. The chain has TRBV2 and TRBJ2-3; tentatively, D is TRBD2 (6 bases). V shed 2 bases and J shed 0 bases, with 15 bases lying between them. Germline CDR1 SNHLY, CDR2 FYNNEI. This CDR3 region has 17 residues.